This T cell receptor (beta chain) was captured in a study of PD-1 blockade in classical Hodgkin lymphoma. With 0 bases removed from V and 7 bases from J, the gap between germline ends came to 19 bases. CDR1 and CDR2 (germline): LGHNA, YNFKEQ. The CDR3 totals 17 residues. This clone was recorded a few times. The data were produced by immunoSEQ multiplex PCR, yet TCRdb's version contains in-frame clones alone and is incomplete. The repertoire holds about 29,000 clones, with less than 80% as singletons. The patients all showed relapse after autologous stem cell transplantation, while their brentuximab vedotin exposure varied.

The TCR was taken from a human donor with classical Hodgkin lymphoma. V usage is TRBV4-2 and J usage is TRBJ2-1, with a tentative D call TRBD2 (6 bases). The sequencing used peripheral blood mononuclear cells (PBMCs), collected before the second cycle of nivolumab. CDR3 nucleotide sequence: TGTGCCAGCAGCCAAGAAAAGGGGTGGGAGGATTTTAATGAGCAGTTCTTC. This translates into CASSQEKGWEDFNEQFF.